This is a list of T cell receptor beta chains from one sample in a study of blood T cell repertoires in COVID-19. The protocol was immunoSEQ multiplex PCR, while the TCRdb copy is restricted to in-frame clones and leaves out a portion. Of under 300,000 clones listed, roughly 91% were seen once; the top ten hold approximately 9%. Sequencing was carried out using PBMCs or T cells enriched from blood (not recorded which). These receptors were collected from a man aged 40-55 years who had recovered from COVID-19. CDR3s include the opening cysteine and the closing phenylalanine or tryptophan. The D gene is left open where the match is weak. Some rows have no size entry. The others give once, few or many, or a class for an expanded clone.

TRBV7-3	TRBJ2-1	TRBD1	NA	CASSLGQGARNEQFF	TGTGCCAGCAGCCTCGGACAGGGGGCGCGCAATGAGCAGTTCTTC
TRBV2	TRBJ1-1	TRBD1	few	CATPTGERGPRTEAFF	TGTGCCACTCCAACAGGGGAGAGGGGGCCCCGCACTGAAGCTTTCTTT
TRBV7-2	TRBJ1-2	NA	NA	CASSTSPNYGYTF	TGTGCCAGCAGCACATCCCCAAACTATGGCTACACCTTC
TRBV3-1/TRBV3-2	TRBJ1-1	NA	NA	CASSPDKNTEAFF	TGTGCCAGCAGCCCCGACAAGAACACTGAAGCTTTCTTT
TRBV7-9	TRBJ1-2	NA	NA	CASSLSDSLGYTF	TGTGCCAGCAGCTTAAGTGACTCGCTTGGCTACACCTTC
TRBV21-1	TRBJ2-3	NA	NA	CASSKARRWRERFTDTQYF	TGTGCCAGCAGCAAAGCCCGCAGGTGGCGGGAGAGGTTTACAGATACGCAGTATTTT
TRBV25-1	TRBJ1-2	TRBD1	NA	CASSVRQGRGYTF	TGTGCCAGCAGTGTAAGACAGGGGAGAGGCTACACCTTC
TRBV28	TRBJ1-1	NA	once	CASSSPQGGWTEAFF	TGTGCCAGCAGCTCCCCCCAGGGCGGATGGACTGAAGCTTTCTTT
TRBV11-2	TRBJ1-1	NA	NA	CASSWTQGTPTLGEAFF	TGTGCCAGCAGCTGGACCCAGGGGACACCTACCCTTGGCGAAGCTTTCTTT
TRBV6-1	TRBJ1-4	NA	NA	CASSEGQGGEKLFF	TGTGCCAGCAGTGAGGGTCAGGGTGGAGAAAAACTGTTTTTT
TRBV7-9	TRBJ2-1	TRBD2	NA	CASRLLAGGLYEQFF	TGTGCCAGCAGACTCCTAGCGGGAGGGCTCTATGAGCAGTTCTTC
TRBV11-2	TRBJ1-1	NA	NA	CASSAGPMNTEAFF	TGTGCCAGCAGCGCAGGGCCGATGAACACTGAAGCTTTCTTT
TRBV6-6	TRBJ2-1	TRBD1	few	CASSRLPGQGVNEQFF	TGTGCCAGCAGTCGATTACCGGGACAGGGGGTCAATGAGCAGTTCTTC
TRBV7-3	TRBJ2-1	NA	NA	CASSFARGAATNEQFF	TGTGCCAGCAGCTTCGCGCGGGGAGCTGCGACCAATGAGCAGTTCTTC
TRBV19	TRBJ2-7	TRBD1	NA	CASRRGQGMGEQYF	TGTGCCAGTCGAAGGGGACAGGGGATGGGGGAGCAGTACTTC
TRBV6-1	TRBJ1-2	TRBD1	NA	CASSEQGVNGYTF	TGTGCCAGCAGTGAACAGGGGGTGAATGGCTACACCTTC
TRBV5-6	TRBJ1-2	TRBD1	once	CASRTGPGYGYTF	TGTGCCAGCAGGACAGGGCCGGGGTATGGCTACACCTTC
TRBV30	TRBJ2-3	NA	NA	CAWSVSPITDTQYF	TGTGCCTGGAGTGTGTCGCCTATCACAGATACGCAGTATTTT
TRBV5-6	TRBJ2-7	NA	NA	CASSLALSSYEQYF	TGTGCCAGCAGCTTGGCCCTTAGCTCCTACGAGCAGTACTTC
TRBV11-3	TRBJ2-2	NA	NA	CAISSGYLNTGELFF	TGTGCCATCTCCAGCGGCTATCTGAACACCGGGGAGCTGTTTTTT
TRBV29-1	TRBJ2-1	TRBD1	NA	CSGEGQGANEQFF	TGCAGCGGAGAGGGGCAGGGGGCCAATGAGCAGTTCTTC
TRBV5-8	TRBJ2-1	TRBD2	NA	CASSWGLAGIHNEQFF	TGTGCCAGCAGCTGGGGACTAGCGGGGATCCACAATGAGCAGTTCTTC
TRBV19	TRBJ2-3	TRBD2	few	CASSTRGRTDTQYF	TGTGCCAGTAGTACCCGCGGGAGGACAGATACGCAGTATTTT
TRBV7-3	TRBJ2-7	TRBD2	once	CASSSGRGSSEQYF	TGTGCCAGCAGCTCTGGGCGGGGGTCGTCCGAGCAGTACTTC
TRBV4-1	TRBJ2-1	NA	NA	CASSQEGTRGNNEQFF	TGCGCCAGCAGCCAGGAGGGGACTCGGGGGAACAATGAGCAGTTCTTC
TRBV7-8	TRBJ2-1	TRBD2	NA	CASSQGGALDEQFF	TGTGCCAGCAGCCAGGGAGGGGCGTTGGATGAGCAGTTCTTC
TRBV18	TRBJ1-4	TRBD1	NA	CASRQGLMEKLFF	TGTGCCAGCCGACAGGGCCTAATGGAAAAACTGTTTTTT
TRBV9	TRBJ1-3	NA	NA	CASSPTSSGNTIYF	TGTGCCAGCAGCCCCACTAGCTCTGGAAACACCATATATTTT
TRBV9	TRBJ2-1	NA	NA	CASSAPQGPEQFF	TGTGCCAGCAGCGCACCACAGGGCCCTGAGCAGTTCTTC
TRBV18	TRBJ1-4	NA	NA	CASSPRQALNEKLFF	TGTGCCAGCTCTCCCAGACAGGCGCTTAATGAAAAACTGTTTTTT
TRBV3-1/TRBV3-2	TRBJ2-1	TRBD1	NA	CASSPGTGLYNEQFF	TGTGCCAGCAGCCCCGGGACAGGGCTTTACAATGAGCAGTTCTTC
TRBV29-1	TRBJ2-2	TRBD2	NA	CSVWTSVNTGELFF	TGCAGCGTGTGGACTAGCGTCAACACCGGGGAGCTGTTTTTT
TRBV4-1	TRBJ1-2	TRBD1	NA	CASSPIGTGSQYGYTF	TGCGCCAGCAGCCCGATCGGGACAGGGAGCCAATATGGCTACACCTTC
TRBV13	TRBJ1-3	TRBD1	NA	CASSLRQGLGNTIYF	TGTGCCAGCAGCCTTAGACAGGGGCTAGGAAACACCATATATTTT